This T cell receptor (beta chain) was documented in a study of T-cell reconstitution after alpha-beta-depleted transplantation in children. As it was prepared, the TCRbeta library received unique molecular identifiers. TCRdb itself ran the PCR reads through MiXCR, one entry per CDR3 protein. The sample includes 400,000 to 500,000 distinct CDR3 sequences, approximately 11% of them seen just once. V lost 0 bases to trimming and J lost 1 base; unmatched junction nucleotides: 12. The CDR3 has 19 amino acids. Per germline, CDR1 SGHDT and CDR2 YYEEEE. The TCR sequence derives from a human donor who donated a stem cell graft to a child with acute myeloid leukemia. The source material was PBMCs from the stem cell graft donor, sampled from the stem cell graft. The chain recombines TRBV5-6 with TRBJ2-1, with 8 bases matching TRBD2. Written as DNA, the CDR3 is TGTGCCAGCAGCTTGGTGCTTGGGCCTGGCGGGGGGTCCTACAATGAGCAGTTCTTC. Translation gives CASSLVLGPGGGSYNEQFF.